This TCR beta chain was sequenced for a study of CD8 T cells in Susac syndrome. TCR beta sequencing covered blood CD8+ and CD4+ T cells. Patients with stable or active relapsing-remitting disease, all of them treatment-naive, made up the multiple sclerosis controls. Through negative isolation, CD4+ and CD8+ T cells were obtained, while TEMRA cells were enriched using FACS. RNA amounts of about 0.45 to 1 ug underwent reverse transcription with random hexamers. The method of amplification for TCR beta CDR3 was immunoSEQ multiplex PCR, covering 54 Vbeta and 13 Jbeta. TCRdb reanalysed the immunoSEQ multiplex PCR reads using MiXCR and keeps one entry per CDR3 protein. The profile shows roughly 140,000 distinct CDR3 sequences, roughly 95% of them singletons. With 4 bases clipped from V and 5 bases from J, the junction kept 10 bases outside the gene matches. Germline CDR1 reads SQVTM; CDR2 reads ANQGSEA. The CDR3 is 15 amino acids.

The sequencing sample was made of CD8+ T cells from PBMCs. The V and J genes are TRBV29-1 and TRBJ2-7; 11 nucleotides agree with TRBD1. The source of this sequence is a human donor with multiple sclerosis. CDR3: CSVGVHGQGADEQYF. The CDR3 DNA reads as TGCAGCGTTGGGGTCCACGGACAGGGGGCGGACGAGCAGTACTTC.